This paragraph reports one T cell receptor beta chain. The antigen is not known. The CDR3 has 12 residues. The V gene's germline CDR1 is MNHNS and CDR2 SASEGT. V gave up 3 bases and J gave up 6 bases, with 6 bases separating them. The sample comes from a study of T cell responses to AZD1222 COVID-19 vaccine. Whole-study results and caveats: When two AZD1222 doses had been given, Spike-specific TCR breadth and depth rose. Seropositive at baseline were only a handful of AZD1222 recipients.

Measured with immunoSEQ multiplex PCR; TCRdb has only the in-frame clones, and not every one. Of about 140,000 clones in the sample, around 84% were seen once. The TCR originated in an adult in good health. The source was peripheral blood, collected on day 0 of AZD1222 vaccination. The chain carries TRBV6-1 and TRBJ1-5; a weak D match, TRBD1 (5 bases). The CDR3 here is CASSDRVQPQHF. The CDR3 nucleotides read TGTGCCAGCAGTGACAGGGTTCAGCCCCAGCATTTT.